A selection of T cell receptor beta chains follows, all from one sample in a study of shared T cell receptors in the human thymus. Some clones are missing from TCRdb's copy, which holds only in-frame ones; the method was immunoSEQ multiplex PCR. The sample holds more than 300,000 clones, around 93% seen once. Sequenced sample: thymocytes. Source of these receptors: a human donor. CDR3s include the opening cysteine and the closing phenylalanine or tryptophan. The D gene is left open where the match is weak.

d_gene: NA; j_gene: TRBJ1-5; v_gene: TRBV5-1; CDR3aa: CASSPKTGGNQPQHF
d_gene: NA; j_gene: TRBJ1-6; v_gene: TRBV6-5; CDR3aa: CASSYSNRNSPLHF
d_gene: TRBD2; j_gene: TRBJ2-1; v_gene: TRBV19; CDR3aa: CASSGGGLAVNEQFF
d_gene: NA; j_gene: TRBJ1-1; v_gene: TRBV7-7; CDR3aa: CASSLKLLNTEAFF
d_gene: TRBD1; j_gene: TRBJ1-1; v_gene: TRBV5-6; CDR3aa: CASSPGQGAAEAFF
d_gene: TRBD2; j_gene: TRBJ2-5; v_gene: TRBV29-1; CDR3aa: CSSRSRTSVETQYF
d_gene: NA; j_gene: TRBJ2-1; v_gene: TRBV10-1; CDR3aa: CASSKNSGTPNENEQFF
d_gene: TRBD2; j_gene: TRBJ2-1; v_gene: TRBV18; CDR3aa: CASSPQREDPEQFF
d_gene: NA; j_gene: TRBJ1-3; v_gene: TRBV6-1; CDR3aa: CASEARTSGNTIYF
d_gene: TRBD2; j_gene: TRBJ2-7; v_gene: TRBV4-2; CDR3aa: CASSQAPGGTSVPLYEQYF
d_gene: NA; j_gene: TRBJ2-7; v_gene: TRBV27; CDR3aa: CASSTSLGPTPDNEQYF
d_gene: TRBD1; j_gene: TRBJ2-7; v_gene: TRBV29-1; CDR3aa: CSVETGEYEQYF
d_gene: TRBD2; j_gene: TRBJ2-7; v_gene: TRBV4-1; CDR3aa: CASSSPAGGEQYF
d_gene: NA; j_gene: TRBJ2-1; v_gene: TRBV11-1; CDR3aa: CASSRLGGNEQFF
d_gene: NA; j_gene: TRBJ2-7; v_gene: TRBV11-3; CDR3aa: CASSYTASYEQYF
d_gene: NA; j_gene: TRBJ2-5; v_gene: TRBV7-2; CDR3aa: CASSNTWTDQETQYF
d_gene: NA; j_gene: TRBJ1-1; v_gene: TRBV12-5; CDR3aa: CASGSQGANTEAFF
d_gene: NA; j_gene: TRBJ1-3; v_gene: TRBV14; CDR3aa: CASSRRVGVGSGNTIYF
d_gene: TRBD2; j_gene: TRBJ2-1; v_gene: TRBV30; CDR3aa: CACLQRRAGGRGDPSGNEQFF
d_gene: NA; j_gene: TRBJ1-1; v_gene: TRBV4-1; CDR3aa: CASGLNRSSGAEAFF
d_gene: NA; j_gene: TRBJ2-2; v_gene: TRBV7-2; CDR3aa: CASSLGPGPGELFF
d_gene: TRBD1; j_gene: TRBJ2-7; v_gene: TRBV28; CDR3aa: CASSPRDRGMYEQYF
d_gene: NA; j_gene: TRBJ2-7; v_gene: TRBV7-8; CDR3aa: CASSLATSLPYEQYF
d_gene: NA; j_gene: TRBJ2-7; v_gene: TRBV7-2; CDR3aa: CASSLAGPGPSKYEQYF
d_gene: NA; j_gene: TRBJ1-1; v_gene: TRBV28; CDR3aa: CASSLPQTENTEAFF
d_gene: TRBD1; j_gene: TRBJ2-1; v_gene: TRBV6-5; CDR3aa: CASRLRDRESEFF